These T cell receptor beta chains were read from a single sample in a study of PD-1 blockade in classical Hodgkin lymphoma. Assay used: immunoSEQ multiplex PCR; TCRdb lists only in-frame clones, some missing. The data show under 80,000 clones, about two thirds seen once. The material was peripheral blood mononuclear cells (PBMCs), obtained before the second cycle of nivolumab. Receptors originate from a human donor with classical Hodgkin lymphoma. CDR3s leave out the opening cysteine and the closing phenylalanine or tryptophan.

CDR3 protein,V gene,J gene
ASRLGTISSREQF,TRBV28,TRBJ2-1
AWNEGGTEAF,TRBV30,TRBJ1-1
ASSQYMGGSYGYT,TRBV4-1,TRBJ1-2
ASSLLAGASYEQY,TRBV5-1,TRBJ2-7
ASSLQASTDTQY,TRBV5-1,TRBJ2-3
SVSDGREEQY,TRBV29-1,TRBJ2-7
ASSLIKWTGADTQY,TRBV27,TRBJ2-3
AISDPPASGRGLRGGELF,TRBV10-3,TRBJ2-2
ASSEGRNTEAF,TRBV2,TRBJ1-1
ASKVGENTEAF,TRBV5-1,TRBJ1-1
ASRGGRKNTQY,TRBV5-6,TRBJ2-3
ASSVGTAANTGELF,TRBV9,TRBJ2-2
ASRDRLPNTEAF,TRBV14,TRBJ1-1
ASSKAKCLAGVYYEQY,TRBV21-1,TRBJ2-7